This T cell receptor (beta chain) was found in a study of CD8 T cells in ankylosing spondylitis. This clonotype was counted many times. The germline V and J ends were trimmed by 8 bases and 3 bases, with 16 bases remaining between them. This CDR3 contains 14 residues. Germline V gene lookup returns CDR1 MDHEN and CDR2 SYDVKM. Making use of molecular barcodes, quantitative 5'-RACE generated TCR beta libraries. TCRdb passed the 5' RACE reads through MiXCR, listing each CDR3 protein once. The sample contains 80,000 to 100,000 distinct CDR3 sequences, just under 9% of which appear only once. This TCR derives from a male donor with ankylosing spondylitis or in good health (not recorded which). Sequences were obtained from blood, either unsorted or a sorted T cell fraction (not recorded which). V gene TRBV28 combines with J gene TRBJ1-2; no clear D. CDR3: CASYRAPGHYGYTF. CDR3 DNA: TGTGCCAGCTACCGGGCCCCGGGTCACTATGGCTACACCTTC.